Following are 24 T cell receptor beta chains from one sample sequenced in a study of cytomegalovirus exposure and HLA in healthy donors. Libraries were prepared by immunoSEQ multiplex PCR; TCRdb keeps only in-frame clonotypes and omits some of them. Of some 240,000 clones in the sample, roughly 84% are singletons; the top ten hold roughly 2%. The sequenced material came from PBMCs. Receptors originate from a woman aged 18-29 years in good health and CMV-seropositive.

This chain connects TRBV5-5 to TRBJ2-4, with 9 bases aligning to TRBD2. The ends lost 4 bases at V and 3 bases at J; junction bases unmatched: 8. Looked up from germline, CDR1 is SGHKS and CDR2 is YYEKEE (reference sequence). The length of the CDR3 is 16 residues. CDR3 in DNA: TGTGCCAGCAGCCCGCGGGGACTAGCTCTCAAAAACATTCAGTACTTC. Its translation: CASSPRGLALKNIQYF. The variable domain in full, with the rest retrieved from reference TRBV5-5 and TRBJ2-4, is DAGVTQSPTHLIKTRGQQVTLRCSPISGHKSVSWYQQVLGQGPQFIFQYYEKEERGRGNFPDRFSARQFPNYSSELNVNALLLGDSALYLCASSPRGLALKNIQYFGAGTRLSVL.

The chain uses TRBV7-2 and TRBJ1-2, with 11 bases lining up with TRBD1. There are 16 residues in the CDR3. Trimming took 8 bases from V and 2 from J; bases not matched to a gene: 10. Germline V gives CDR1 SGHTA, CDR2 FQGNSA. The CDR3 DNA reads as TGTGCCAGCCGAGGACAGGGGGCGAGTGAAAACTATGGCTACACCTTC. It translates to CASRGQGASENYGYTF. Using reference TRBV7-2 and TRBJ1-2 for the parts outside the CDR3, the full variable domain is GAGVSQSPSNKVTEKGKDVELRCDPISGHTALYWYRQSLGQGLEFLIYFQGNSAPDKSGLPSDRFSAERTGGSVSTLTIQRTQQEDSAVYLCASRGQGASENYGYTFGSGTRLTVV.

This chain connects TRBV4-2 to TRBJ2-7, with D unclear. The CDR3 length is 14 residues. Germline assignment: CDR1 LGHNA and CDR2 YNFKEQ. The V end was cut by 0 bases, the J end by 6 bases, with 12 bases between. In nucleotides, the CDR3 is TGTGCCAGCAGCCAAGATCCCGAAAGTAGCGAGCAGTACTTC. Translation: CASSQDPESSEQYF.

This chain joins TRBV11-2 and TRBJ2-7, with TRBD1 identical over 7 bases. Germline lookup yields CDR1 SGHAT and CDR2 FQNNGV. The CDR3 sequence is 15 residues long. The ends lost 4 bases at V and 1 base at J; junction bases unmatched: 7. The CDR3 here is CASSSDRVLSYEQYF. CDR3 bases: TGTGCCAGCAGCTCTGACAGGGTACTATCCTACGAGCAGTACTTC.

Points on this clone: The sample holds other DNA sequences that translate to the same CDR3. J is TRBJ1-1 and V is TRBV7-9; 9 positions agree with TRBD1. The CDR3 runs 15 residues. Germline V gene sequence: CDR1 SEHNR, CDR2 FQNEAQ (reference sequence). Germline trimming cut 5 bases from V and 1 base from J; bases unmatched to any gene: 5. CDR3 DNA sequence: TGTGCCAGCAGCGTGGGACAGGGTAAGAACACTGAAGCTTTCTTT. It codes for CASSVGQGKNTEAFF.

The V and J genes are TRBV5-4 and TRBJ2-7; the match to TRBD1 covers 7 bases. The CDR3 covers 13 residues. In germline, CDR1 is SGHNT, CDR2 YYREEE (reference sequence). V was clipped by 6 bases and J by 6 bases; unmatched bases: 9. Here the CDR3 reads CASTRQGNREQYF. In DNA form, the CDR3 reads TGTGCCAGCACCCGACAGGGTAACCGCGAGCAGTACTTC.

V usage is TRBV29-1 and J usage is TRBJ2-7; weak D call: TRBD1 (5 bases). The CDR3 is 16 residues long. Per the germline V gene, CDR1 is SQVTM and CDR2 is ANQGSEA. Trimming removed 1 base from V and 2 bases from J, with 18 bases in between. For the CDR3, the DNA is TGCAGCGTTGAAGGTGGAGATCGGGCAGGGACCTACGAGCAGTACTTC. Protein sequence: CSVEGGDRAGTYEQYF.

CDR3 DNA: TGTGCCAGCAGCTGGACTAGCGGGAGGAATGAGCAGTTCTTC. This gives the protein CASSWTSGRNEQFF. This chain joins TRBV2 and TRBJ2-1; TRBD2 aligns across 14 bases. The length of the CDR3 is 14 residues. The germline gives CDR1 SNHLY, CDR2 FYNNEI. The V and J ends lost 6 bases and 7 bases, in that order; junction bases with no gene match: 2.

J is TRBJ2-7 and V is TRBV5-1, with TRBD2 identical over 11 bases. This CDR3 comprises 18 residues. V lost 4 bases, J lost 6 bases, and 18 bases stayed unmatched. Germline-derived CDR1 and CDR2 are SGHRS and YFSETQ. CDR3 nucleotide sequence: TGCGCCAGCAGCCCATCAGTTAGCGGGAGGGCCGTTAAACTCGAGCAGTACTTC. It is translated as CASSPSVSGRAVKLEQYF.

The V call is TRBV2, the J call TRBJ2-1; TRBD1 agrees at 8 bases. The junction had 7 bases not matched to a gene; V was cut back by 6 bases and J by 6 bases. The CDR3 loop spans 14 amino acids. Per germline, CDR1 SNHLY and CDR2 FYNNEI. The chain's CDR3 is CASRSDRAINEQFF. CDR3 coding DNA: TGTGCCAGCAGATCGGACAGGGCGATCAATGAGCAGTTCTTC.

CDR3 amino acids: CASSQSGRREETQYF. The CDR3 DNA is TGTGCCAGCAGCCAAAGCGGGAGGAGGGAAGAGACCCAGTACTTC. The chain carries TRBV4-2 and TRBJ2-5; 9 bases are shared with TRBD2. V was clipped by 2 bases and J by 3 bases; unmatched bases: 4. Germline CDR1 reads LGHNA; CDR2 reads YNFKEQ. The CDR3 runs 15 residues.

The CDR3 coding sequence is TGTGCCACGACCGGGACAGAGATTTACAATGAGCAGTTCTTC. Protein: CATTGTEIYNEQFF. The chain couples TRBV2 to TRBJ2-1, with 7 bases identical to TRBD1. The CDR3 runs to 14 residues. V lost 10 bases, J lost 4 bases, and 10 bases stayed unmatched. Germline CDR1 is SNHLY and CDR2 is FYNNEI.

The V and J genes are TRBV5-4 and TRBJ2-7; D not certain. V was clipped by 0 bases and J by 5 bases, with 9 bases between them. Germline lookup yields CDR1 SGHNT and CDR2 YYREEE (reference sequence). This CDR3 spans 13 amino acids. The CDR3 coding sequence is TGTGCCAGCAGCTTGGTCCGTCAGGACGAGCAGTACTTC. It specifies CASSLVRQDEQYF. The entire variable domain, with the rest obtained from reference TRBV5-4 and TRBJ2-7, is as follows: ETGVTQSPTHLIKTRGQQVTLRCSSQSGHNTVSWYQQALGQGPQFIFQYYREEENGRGNFPPRFSGLQFPNYSSELNVNALELDDSALYLCASSLVRQDEQYFGPGTRLTVT.

This clone was seen a single time. The rearrangement joins TRBV27 to TRBJ2-1; 9 nucleotides line up with TRBD2. With 6 bases clipped from V and 9 bases from J, the junction kept 36 bases outside the gene matches. Germline-derived CDR1 and CDR2 are MNHEY and SMNVEV (reference sequence). This CDR3 contains 23 residues. The CDR3 reads CASSPGTALGLMAGGLLGGEQFF. DNA of the CDR3: TGTGCCAGCAGCCCCGGGACAGCGCTTGGCTTGATGGCGGGAGGGCTATTGGGTGGTGAGCAGTTCTTC.

This clone was counted many times. The chain combines TRBV28 with TRBJ2-1; TRBD1 aligns across 9 bases. The CDR3 totals 17 residues. From germline, CDR1 is MDHEN and CDR2 SYDVKM. V trimming: 4 bases; J trimming: 7 bases; junction bases outside the gene matches: 14. The CDR3 reads CASSSPWRDRVLNEQFF. CDR3 bases: TGTGCCAGCAGTTCCCCGTGGCGGGACAGGGTATTGAATGAGCAGTTCTTC.

This chain links TRBV19 with TRBJ2-7; D may be TRBD2 (7 bases). This CDR3 is 12 amino acids long. Trimming stripped 5 bases from V and 6 bases from J, with 11 bases between. The germline V gene has CDR1 LNHDA and CDR2 SQIVND (reference sequence). CDR3 in DNA: TGTGCCAGTAGTGGCGGGGGCCTCGAGCAGTACTTC. This gives the protein CASSGGGLEQYF.

This chain uses TRBV28 with TRBJ2-6; maybe TRBD2 (6 bases). The CDR3 is 16 amino acids. The V and J ends lost 7 bases and 0 bases respectively, with 13 bases between them. Germline CDR1 is MDHEN and CDR2 is SYDVKM. This chain's CDR3 is CASTPRRDSGANVLTF. As DNA, the CDR3 is TGTGCCAGCACCCCCCGGCGGGACTCTGGGGCCAACGTCCTGACTTTC.

CDR3 nucleotide sequence: TGTGCCAGCAGCTTAAATGTATGGCGGGGTCAACGAACCGGGGAGCTGTTTTTT. Translation gives CASSLNVWRGQRTGELFF. The chain employs TRBV7-8 and TRBJ2-2, with a possible D match to TRBD2 (6 bases). Germline-derived CDR1 and CDR2 are SGHVS and FQNEAQ. V dropped 2 bases and J dropped 5 bases, with 21 bases sitting between them. CDR3 size: 18 residues.

J is TRBJ1-2 and V is TRBV5-1, with a possible D match to TRBD1 (6 bases). The CDR3 is 14 amino acids. Trimming took off 4 bases at V and 3 bases at J, with 13 bases between the two ends. Per the germline V gene, CDR1 is SGHRS and CDR2 is YFSETQ. The CDR3 loop reads CASSEPGQDYGYTF. The CDR3 DNA reads TGCGCCAGCAGCGAACCGGGACAAGACTATGGCTACACCTTC. The full variable domain, with the rest looked up from reference TRBV5-1 and TRBJ1-2, is KAGVTQTPRYLIKTRGQQVTLSCSPISGHRSVSWYQQTPGQGLQFLFEYFSETQRNKGNFPGRFSGRQFSNSRSEMNVSTLELGDSALYLCASSEPGQDYGYTFGSGTRLTVV.

The chain is built from TRBV7-9 and TRBJ1-1, with D perhaps TRBD1 (6 bases). This CDR3 has 16 amino acids. The V gene lost 5 bases and the J gene lost 0 bases, with 16 bases spanning the gap. The germline V gene has CDR1 SEHNR and CDR2 FQNEAQ (reference sequence). The chain's CDR3 is CASSAPYGGLNTEAFF. The DNA for the CDR3 is TGTGCCAGCAGCGCCCCATACGGGGGGCTGAACACTGAAGCTTTCTTT.

This clone was detected a few times. The chain combines TRBV7-9 with TRBJ1-1, with no clear D. The CDR3 spans 14 residues. The germline V gene has CDR1 SEHNR and CDR2 FQNEAQ (reference sequence). V shed 3 bases and J shed 3 bases, with 11 bases lying between them. Written as DNA, the CDR3 is TGTGCCAGCAGCTTGATGGGAGGAGACACTGAAGCTTTCTTT. As protein: CASSLMGGDTEAFF. The full variable domain, in which reference TRBV7-9 and TRBJ1-1 provide the parts outside the CDR3, is DTGVSQNPRHKITKRGQNVTFRCDPISEHNRLYWYRQTLGQGPEFLTYFQNEAQLEKSRLLSDRFSAERPKGSFSTLEIQRTEQGDSAMYLCASSLMGGDTEAFFGQGTRLTVV.

This clone has only one observation. This chain connects TRBV29-1 to TRBJ1-1; D not certain. This CDR3 contains 11 residues. Looked up from germline, CDR1 is SQVTM and CDR2 is ANQGSEA. Trimming removed 2 bases from V and 1 base from J, with 2 bases in between. The CDR3 loop is CSVERNTEAFF. The CDR3 DNA sequence: TGCAGCGTTGAACGGAACACTGAAGCTTTCTTT.

The CDR3 DNA follows: TGTGCCAGCAGCTTGTTCGGGAGGGTCGGCGAGCAGTACTTC. Amino acids: CASSLFGRVGEQYF. The V call is TRBV5-4, the J call TRBJ2-7; 8 bases align to TRBD2. This CDR3 is built from 14 residues. Germline trimming cut 1 base from V and 6 bases from J; bases unmatched to any gene: 6. Germline V gene data show CDR1 as SGHNT and CDR2 as YYREEE (reference sequence).

This chain joins TRBV28 and TRBJ1-1; 9 bases are a match to TRBD1. The germline V gene encodes CDR1 MDHEN and CDR2 SYDVKM. The CDR3 has 11 amino acids. After removal of 5 bases from V and 11 bases from J, the junction contained 3 bases not matched to a gene. The CDR3 spells CASSRDRAAFF. The CDR3 nucleotides read TGTGCCAGCAGTCGGGACAGGGCGGCTTTCTTT.